Shown below are 13 T cell receptor beta chains from a single sample sequenced in a study of cytomegalovirus exposure and HLA in healthy donors. It was with 60 Vbeta and 13 Jbeta primers that the PCR ran. Profiling relied on immunoSEQ multiplex PCR, and the TCRdb table lists in-frame clones only, not all of them. The table has some 170,000 clones, about 80% seen once. Sequences were obtained from PBMCs. The receptor source for this set is a middle-aged man in good health and CMV-seropositive.

V gene TRBV9 combines with J gene TRBJ2-7, with D maybe TRBD2 (6 bases). The length of the CDR3 is 14 residues. V was shortened by 0 bases and J by 3 bases, with 10 bases between the two germline ends. Germline CDR1 and CDR2: SGDLS and YYNGEE. CDR3 region: CASSVEGSGYEQYF. The CDR3 DNA sequence: TGTGCCAGCAGCGTAGAGGGTAGCGGCTACGAGCAGTACTTC. Full variable domain (outside the CDR3, taken from reference TRBV9 and TRBJ2-7): DSGVTQTPKHLITATGQRVTLRCSPRSGDLSVYWYQQSLDQGLQFLIQYYNGEERAKGNILERFSAQQFPDLHSELNLSSLELGDSALYFCASSVEGSGYEQYFGPGTRLTVT.

The chain is built from TRBV6-6 and TRBJ1-1; tentatively, D is TRBD1 (6 bases). The CDR3 is 15 residues long. The germline CDR1 and CDR2 sequences are MNHNY and SVGAGI (reference sequence). V dropped 4 bases and J dropped 12 bases, with 24 bases sitting between them. This CDR3 is CASSSTDSLSFKTFF. In DNA, the CDR3 is TGTGCCAGCAGTTCAACGGACAGTCTCTCGTTCAAAACTTTCTTT.

V and J are TRBV11-3 and TRBJ2-2; possible D gene TRBD1, 5 bases. Looked up from germline, CDR1 is SGHNT and CDR2 is YENEEA. The V gene lost 1 base and the J gene lost 2 bases, with 8 bases spanning the gap. The CDR3 spans 15 residues. CDR3 sequence: CASSLARGNTGELFF. CDR3 in DNA: TGTGCCAGCAGCTTAGCTAGGGGAAACACCGGGGAGCTGTTTTTT. The complete variable domain, with remaining parts taken from reference TRBV11-3 and TRBJ2-2, reads EAGVVQSPRYKIIEKKQPVAFWCNPISGHNTLYWYLQNLGQGPELLIRYENEEAVDDSQLPKDRFSAERLKGVDSTLKIQPAELGDSAVYLCASSLARGNTGELFFGEGSRLTVL.

The chain recombines TRBV9 with TRBJ1-2; D is ambiguous. The CDR3 runs 11 residues. V lost 4 bases, J lost 2 bases, and 3 bases lay in between. Per the germline V gene, CDR1 is SGDLS and CDR2 is YYNGEE. CDR3 in amino acids: CASSINYGYTF. CDR3 coding DNA: TGTGCCAGCAGCATAAACTATGGCTACACCTTC.

The chain couples TRBV28 to TRBJ1-2; D not resolved. This CDR3 has 14 amino acids. The V end was cut by 6 bases, the J end by 5 bases, with 16 bases between. CDR1 is MDHEN and CDR2 is SYDVKM in the germline V gene. The CDR3 here is CASRAPLGQYGYTF. The CDR3 coding sequence is TGTGCCAGCAGGGCCCCCCTGGGCCAGTATGGCTACACCTTC.

DNA for the CDR3: TGTGCCAGCAGTGACGACAGGGCTAGCACAGATACGCAGTATTTT. Protein sequence: CASSDDRASTDTQYF. The V call is TRBV6-1, the J call TRBJ2-3; 7 bases are shared with TRBD1. Germline CDR1 is MNHNS and CDR2 is SASEGT. This CDR3 contains 15 residues. Germline trimming cut 3 bases from V and 0 bases from J; bases unmatched to any gene: 3.

This clone was counted at least ten times. The rearrangement joins TRBV15 to TRBJ2-2; D is perhaps TRBD1 (5 bases). Germline V gene lookup returns CDR1 LNHNV and CDR2 YYDKDF (reference sequence). The CDR3 runs to 14 residues. V lost 2 bases and J lost 1, with 5 bases in between. The CDR3 is CATSRQGNTGELFF. In DNA, the CDR3 is TGTGCCACCAGCAGACAGGGGAACACCGGGGAGCTGTTTTTT.

The chain couples TRBV2 to TRBJ2-7; D possibly corresponds to TRBD1 (5 bases). V shed 5 bases and J shed 2 bases, with 13 bases lying between them. Germline CDR1 and CDR2: SNHLY and FYNNEI. This CDR3 contains 14 residues. For the CDR3, the DNA is TGTGCCAGCAGTATCGCAGGGTGGGCCTACGAGCAGTACTTC. The encoded protein is CASSIAGWAYEQYF.

The chain uses TRBV19 and TRBJ1-6, with D perhaps TRBD1 (6 bases). The CDR3 consists of 15 residues. V gave up 5 bases and J gave up 7 bases, with 15 bases separating them. Germline CDR1 and CDR2: LNHDA and SQIVND (reference sequence). The CDR3 DNA is TGTGCCAGTAGTGCCCAACAGGGCGGCAATTCACCCCTCCACTTT. Protein: CASSAQQGGNSPLHF.

This chain links TRBV4-1 with TRBJ1-2; 7 positions match TRBD1. Per the germline V gene, CDR1 is MGHRA and CDR2 is YSYEKL. The CDR3 runs 15 residues. V was pared by 1 base and J by 4 bases, with 6 bases of the junction left unmatched. The CDR3 reads CASSQAYRGGYGYTF. CDR3 DNA: TGCGCCAGCAGCCAAGCTTACAGGGGAGGCTATGGCTACACCTTC.

The table lists this clone with a few counts. The rearrangement links TRBV5-1 to TRBJ1-3; 7 bases align to TRBD1. This CDR3 has 14 amino acids. Per the germline V gene, CDR1 is SGHRS and CDR2 is YFSETQ. Trimming took 2 bases from V and 4 from J; bases not matched to a gene: 3. In DNA, the CDR3 is TGCGCCAGCAGCTTACAGGGGTCAGGAAACACCATATATTTT. Its translation is CASSLQGSGNTIYF.

The chain joins TRBV5-1 to TRBJ2-7, with D maybe TRBD1 (6 bases). V lost 1 base and J lost 5, with 13 bases in between. The germline V gene encodes CDR1 SGHRS and CDR2 YFSETQ. The CDR3 sequence is 14 residues long. CDR3 sequence: CASSLIQGADEQYF. The CDR3 coding sequence is TGCGCCAGCAGCTTGATACAGGGTGCGGACGAGCAGTACTTC.

This rearrangement joins TRBV9 to TRBJ1-1; maybe TRBD1 (5 bases). CDR3 length equals 14 residues. Germline assignment: CDR1 SGDLS and CDR2 YYNGEE. The ends were cut back, 4 bases at V and 5 bases at J, with 15 bases in the middle. The CDR3 DNA follows: TGTGCCAGCAGCCCGCAGGGATTGGGGACTGAAGCTTTCTTT. It codes for CASSPQGLGTEAFF.